This T cell receptor (beta chain) derives from a study of CD8 T cells in Susac syndrome. Random hexamers served to reverse transcribe roughly 0.5 to 1 ug RNA. One entry per CDR3 protein results from TCRdb running MiXCR on the immunoSEQ multiplex PCR reads. The sample lists more than 70,000 distinct CDR3 sequences; roughly 94% were seen once. Patients having Susac syndrome satisfied recently defined diagnostic criteria for definite or probable disease. While CD8+ and CD4+ T cells were isolated negatively, TEMRA cells were enriched by FACS. This TCR was recovered from a human donor with Susac syndrome. Source material: CD8+ T cells from PBMCs.

CDR3 nucleotides: TGTGCCAGCAGTCTCACTAGCGGGGACTTGGAGACCCAGTACTTC. Protein product: CASSLTSGDLETQYF. The rearrangement uses TRBV6-1 and TRBJ2-5; 10 bases agree with TRBD2. The CDR3 has 15 residues. From germline, CDR1 is MNHNS and CDR2 SASEGT. V lost 5 bases and J lost 5; bases outside the gene matches: 8.